The clone carrying this TCR beta chain occurred many times. CDR1 is DFQATT and CDR2 is SNEGSKA in the germline V gene (reference sequence). The CDR3 sequence is 13 residues long. V was pared by 1 base and J by 2 bases, with 6 bases between. The data belong to a study of neurological immune-mediated disorders. TCRdb independently ran MiXCR on the 5' RACE reads; one entry per CDR3 protein. The sample includes over 70,000 distinct CDR3 sequences, roughly a tenth seen only once; the top ten take about 9.6%. Time point denoted: longitudinal time-point 1 (baseline). The sequence came from a man between 25 and 39 years old in good health. This rearrangement joins TRBV20-1 to TRBJ1-5; D remains unclear. The sequenced material came from PBMCs. CDR3 nucleotides: TGCAGTGCTAGAGCGACGGGCAATCAGCCCCAGCATTTT. As protein: CSARATGNQPQHF.